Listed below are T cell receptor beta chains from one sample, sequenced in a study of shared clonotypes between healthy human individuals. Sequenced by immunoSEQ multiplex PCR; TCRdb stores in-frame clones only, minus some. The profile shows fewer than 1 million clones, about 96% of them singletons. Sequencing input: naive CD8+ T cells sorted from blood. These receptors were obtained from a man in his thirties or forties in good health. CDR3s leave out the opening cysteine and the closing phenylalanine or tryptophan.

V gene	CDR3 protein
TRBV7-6	ASSPRGGSSYEQY
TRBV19	ASSISVSSYEQY
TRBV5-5	ASSSGQGDPYNEQF
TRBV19	ASSIVLAGGETQY
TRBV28	ASSIGTSGRGYEQY
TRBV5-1	ASSLESYPLVHGFS
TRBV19	ASSIARGQNIQY
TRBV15	ATSGDRGSIYEQY
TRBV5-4	ASSPRGRGVTDTQY
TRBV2	ASRGGQGKSEQF
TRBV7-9	ASSQIGQDYEQY
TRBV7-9	ASSTLGSGRSYNEQF
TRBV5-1	ASSPGTGDRTDTQY
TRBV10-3	AISGEGAYEQF
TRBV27	ASSLRDPYEQY